These 4 T cell receptor beta chains were sequenced from one sample in a study of cytomegalovirus exposure and HLA in healthy donors. The PCR had 60 Vbeta and 13 Jbeta primers. Generated by immunoSEQ multiplex PCR, the TCRdb table keeps only in-frame clones and is missing some. The data contain under 200,000 clones, 84% of them singletons. Sequences were obtained from PBMCs. The receptors derive from a man younger than 40 in good health and CMV-seronegative.

The CDR3 is CASSVGEVGRARNEQFF. The CDR3 coding sequence is TGTGCCAGCAGCGTAGGAGAGGTCGGGAGGGCCCGGAATGAGCAGTTCTTC. The chain is built from TRBV9 and TRBJ2-1; 8 bases are shared with TRBD2. The CDR3 totals 17 residues. CDR1 and CDR2 from the germline V gene are SGDLS and YYNGEE. Trimming cost V 0 bases and J 7 bases; bases outside gene matches: 12.

The chain carries TRBV7-9 and TRBJ2-1; 8 bases line up with TRBD2. Looked up from germline, CDR1 is SEHNR and CDR2 is FQNEAQ (reference sequence). CDR3 length equals 13 residues. Germline trimming cut 4 bases from V and 8 bases from J; bases unmatched to any gene: 4. The CDR3 region is CASSSRGGDEQFF. The CDR3 coding sequence is TGTGCCAGCAGCTCTCGGGGGGGGGATGAGCAGTTCTTC.

Worth noting for this clone: Other DNA sequences in this sample translate to the same CDR3. The chain joins TRBV5-1 to TRBJ1-2; 7 bases match TRBD1. The CDR3 covers 13 residues. The germline CDR1 and CDR2 sequences are SGHRS and YFSETQ. V lost 0 bases, J lost 5 bases, and 1 base stayed unmatched. This CDR3 reads CASSLDRGYGYTF. CDR3 DNA sequence: TGCGCCAGCAGCTTGGACAGGGGATATGGCTACACCTTC.

The chain carries TRBV19 and TRBJ2-5; 9 positions match TRBD1. Germline CDR1 is LNHDA and CDR2 is SQIVND (reference sequence). J was trimmed by 2 bases and V by 1 base; bases with no gene match: 2. There are 15 residues in the CDR3. Here the CDR3 reads CASSIGDRGQETQYF. The CDR3 DNA sequence: TGTGCCAGTAGTATAGGAGACAGGGGGCAAGAGACCCAGTACTTC.